The rows below give T cell receptor beta chains drawn from one sample of a study of blood T cell repertoires in COVID-19. Assay used: immunoSEQ multiplex PCR; TCRdb lists only in-frame clones, some missing. The table records 200,000 to 250,000 clones, approximately 90% of them present only once. The specimen sequenced was PBMCs or T cells enriched from blood (not recorded which). These receptor sequences come from a woman younger than 45 with acute COVID-19. The CDR3 runs from the conserved cysteine through the conserved F or W. The D gene is left open where the match is weak. Clone size is not always given. Where it is, it says once, few, many or a class for expanded clones.

cdr3_aa: CASSRGLDTGELFF
cdr3_nt: TGTGCCAGCAGCCGGGGGTTGGACACCGGGGAGCTGTTTTTT
d_call: NA
j_call: TRBJ2-2
clone_size: NA
v_call: TRBV9

cdr3_aa: CATSRADPGTRDTQYF
cdr3_nt: TGTGCCACCAGCAGAGCCGATCCCGGGACTCGAGATACGCAGTATTTT
d_call: NA
j_call: TRBJ2-3
clone_size: once
v_call: TRBV15

cdr3_aa: CASSGTVQETQYF
cdr3_nt: TGTGCCAGCAGTGGGACAGTTCAAGAGACCCAGTACTTC
d_call: NA
j_call: TRBJ2-5
clone_size: NA
v_call: TRBV6-4

cdr3_aa: CASVFGVRAEAFF
cdr3_nt: TGTGCTAGCGTTTTTGGGGTCAGGGCAGAAGCTTTCTTT
d_call: NA
j_call: TRBJ1-1
clone_size: few
v_call: TRBV12-5

cdr3_aa: CASSETQGAPDQPQHF
cdr3_nt: TGTGCCAGCAGTGAAACGCAGGGGGCCCCGGATCAGCCCCAGCATTTT
d_call: TRBD1
j_call: TRBJ1-5
clone_size: NA
v_call: TRBV25-1

cdr3_aa: CASSLNLAGGPAGTQYF
cdr3_nt: TGTGCCAGCAGCCTAAACCTAGCGGGGGGACCGGCCGGAACCCAGTACTTC
d_call: TRBD2
j_call: TRBJ2-5
clone_size: few
v_call: TRBV7-2

cdr3_aa: CASSEGTASGNTIYF
cdr3_nt: TGTGCCAGCAGCGAAGGGACAGCCTCTGGAAACACCATATATTTT
d_call: TRBD1
j_call: TRBJ1-3
clone_size: few
v_call: TRBV7-9

cdr3_aa: CASSRQGGNEQYF
cdr3_nt: TGTGCCAGCAGCCGACAGGGGGGGAACGAGCAGTACTTC
d_call: TRBD1
j_call: TRBJ2-7
clone_size: NA
v_call: TRBV6-5

cdr3_aa: CASSSGLAGEGAGELFF
cdr3_nt: TGTGCCAGCAGCTCGGGACTAGCGGGAGAGGGGGCCGGGGAGCTGTTTTTT
d_call: TRBD2
j_call: TRBJ2-2
clone_size: NA
v_call: TRBV5-4

cdr3_aa: CASSLGGAREAGELFF
cdr3_nt: TGTGCCAGCAGCTTAGGAGGGGCCAGGGAGGCCGGGGAGCTGTTTTTT
d_call: NA
j_call: TRBJ2-2
clone_size: once
v_call: TRBV11-3